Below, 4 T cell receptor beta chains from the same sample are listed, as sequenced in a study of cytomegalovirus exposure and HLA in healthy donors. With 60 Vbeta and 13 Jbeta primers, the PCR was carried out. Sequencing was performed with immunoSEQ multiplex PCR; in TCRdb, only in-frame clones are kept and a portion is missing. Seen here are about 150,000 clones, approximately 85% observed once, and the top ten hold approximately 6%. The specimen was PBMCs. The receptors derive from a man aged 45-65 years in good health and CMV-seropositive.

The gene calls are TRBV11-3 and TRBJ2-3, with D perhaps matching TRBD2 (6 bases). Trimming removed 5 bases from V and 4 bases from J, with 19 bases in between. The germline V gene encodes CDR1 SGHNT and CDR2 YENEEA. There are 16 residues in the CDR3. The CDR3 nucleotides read TGTGCCAGCAGCGTAGGACTCGGGGGAGTCGCAGATACGCAGTATTTT. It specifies CASSVGLGGVADTQYF.

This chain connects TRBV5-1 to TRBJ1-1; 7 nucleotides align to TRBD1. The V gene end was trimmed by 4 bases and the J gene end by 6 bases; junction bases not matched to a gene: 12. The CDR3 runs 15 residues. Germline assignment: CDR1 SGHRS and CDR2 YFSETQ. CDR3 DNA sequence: TGCGCCAGCAGCCTTAATACAGGGGTGGGCGCTGAAGCTTTCTTT. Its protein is CASSLNTGVGAEAFF. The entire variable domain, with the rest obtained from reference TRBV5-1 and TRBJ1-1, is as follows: KAGVTQTPRYLIKTRGQQVTLSCSPISGHRSVSWYQQTPGQGLQFLFEYFSETQRNKGNFPGRFSGRQFSNSRSEMNVSTLELGDSALYLCASSLNTGVGAEAFFGQGTRLTVV.

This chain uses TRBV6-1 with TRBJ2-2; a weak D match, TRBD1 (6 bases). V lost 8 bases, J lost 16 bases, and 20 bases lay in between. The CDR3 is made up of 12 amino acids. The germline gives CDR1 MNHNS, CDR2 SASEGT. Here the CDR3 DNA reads TGTGCCAGCGCCAGGGGAAAGTTCGAACCGTTTTTT. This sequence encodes CASARGKFEPFF.

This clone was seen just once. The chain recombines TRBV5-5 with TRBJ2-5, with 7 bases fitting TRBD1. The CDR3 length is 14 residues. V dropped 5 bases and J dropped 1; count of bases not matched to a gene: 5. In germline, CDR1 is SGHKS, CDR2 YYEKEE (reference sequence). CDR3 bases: TGTGCCAGCAGAGACAGGGTAGGCCAAGAGACCCAGTACTTC. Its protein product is CASRDRVGQETQYF. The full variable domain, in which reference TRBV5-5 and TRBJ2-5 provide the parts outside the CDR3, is DAGVTQSPTHLIKTRGQQVTLRCSPISGHKSVSWYQQVLGQGPQFIFQYYEKEERGRGNFPDRFSARQFPNYSSELNVNALLLGDSALYLCASRDRVGQETQYFGPGTRLLVL.